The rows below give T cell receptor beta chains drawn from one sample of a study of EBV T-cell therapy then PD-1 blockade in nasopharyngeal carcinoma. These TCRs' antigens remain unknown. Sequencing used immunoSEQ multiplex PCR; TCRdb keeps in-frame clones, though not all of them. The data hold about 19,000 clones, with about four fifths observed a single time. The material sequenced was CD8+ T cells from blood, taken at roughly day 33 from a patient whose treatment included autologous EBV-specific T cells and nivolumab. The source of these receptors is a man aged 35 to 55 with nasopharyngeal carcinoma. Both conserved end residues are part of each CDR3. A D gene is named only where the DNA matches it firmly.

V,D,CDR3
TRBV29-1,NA,CSALTGSGGYTF
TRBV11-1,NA,CASSLRRLSTDTQYF
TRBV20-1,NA,CSANSGYTF
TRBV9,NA,CASSAGNGYGYTF
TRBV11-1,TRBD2,CASTGLAEHNEQFF
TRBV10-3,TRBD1,CAISGGDRGGNEQFF
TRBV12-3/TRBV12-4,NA,CASSPLGGDTQYF
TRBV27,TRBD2,CASRWGGMSYEQYF
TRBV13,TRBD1,CASSLGQPYLYEQYF
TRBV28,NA,CASTKADVSSGNTIYF
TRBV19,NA,CASSERGDDSPNQPQHF
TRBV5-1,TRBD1,CASSLTGQGAYEQYF
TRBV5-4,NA,CASSLGDPGNGYTF
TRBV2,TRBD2,CASPALAGGFNEQFF
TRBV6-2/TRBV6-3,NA,CASSYLPREQYF
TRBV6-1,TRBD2,CASSEASGSSYEQYF
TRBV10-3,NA,CAISRGYEQYF